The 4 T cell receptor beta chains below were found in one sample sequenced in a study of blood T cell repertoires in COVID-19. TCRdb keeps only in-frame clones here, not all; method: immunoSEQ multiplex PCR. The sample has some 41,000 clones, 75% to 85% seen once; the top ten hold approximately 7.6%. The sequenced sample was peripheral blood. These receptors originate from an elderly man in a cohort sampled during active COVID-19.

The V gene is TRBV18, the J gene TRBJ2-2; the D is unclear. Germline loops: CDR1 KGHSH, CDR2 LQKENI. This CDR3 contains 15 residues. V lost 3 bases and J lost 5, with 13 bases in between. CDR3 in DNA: TGTGCCAGCTCACCTGAAGAGTTTTGGACCGGGGAGCTGTTTTTT. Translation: CASSPEEFWTGELFF.

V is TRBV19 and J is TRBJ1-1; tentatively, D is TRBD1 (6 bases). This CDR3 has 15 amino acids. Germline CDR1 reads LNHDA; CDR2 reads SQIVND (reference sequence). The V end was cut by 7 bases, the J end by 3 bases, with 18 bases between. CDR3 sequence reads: CASNDPWGRDTEAFF. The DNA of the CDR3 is TGTGCCAGTAATGACCCCTGGGGGCGGGACACTGAAGCTTTCTTT. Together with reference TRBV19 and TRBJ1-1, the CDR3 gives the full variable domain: DGGITQSPKYLFRKEGQNVTLSCEQNLNHDAMYWYRQDPGQGLRLIYYSQIVNDFQKGDIAEGYSVSREKKESFPLTVTSAQKNPTAFYLCASNDPWGRDTEAFFGQGTRLTVV.

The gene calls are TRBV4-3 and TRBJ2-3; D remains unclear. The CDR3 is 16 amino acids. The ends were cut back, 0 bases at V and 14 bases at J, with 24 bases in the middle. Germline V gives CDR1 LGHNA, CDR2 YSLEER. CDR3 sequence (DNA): TGCGCCAGCAGCCAAGATCTACTCGCCCCCGGCGCGGTTTGGTATTTT. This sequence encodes CASSQDLLAPGAVWYF.

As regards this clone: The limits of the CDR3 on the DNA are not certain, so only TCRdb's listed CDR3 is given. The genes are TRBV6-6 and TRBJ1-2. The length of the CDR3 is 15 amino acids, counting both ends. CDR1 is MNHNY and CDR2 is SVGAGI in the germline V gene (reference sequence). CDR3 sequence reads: CASSSSGLTNYGYTF.